The 17 T cell receptor beta chains reported below all come from one sample, sequenced in a study of early T cells in non-severe SARS-CoV-2 infection. Via MiXCR, TCRdb re-called the 5' RACE reads, giving one row per CDR3 protein. The sample has around 67,000 distinct CDR3 sequences, roughly 10% seen once. The specimen sequenced was whole blood. Receptors originate from an adult who was a healthcare worker with PCR-confirmed SARS-CoV-2 infection or an uninfected control (not recorded which).

The chain uses TRBV7-9 and TRBJ1-1; possible D gene TRBD1, 6 bases. V lost 7 bases, J lost 5 bases, and 14 bases lay in between. CDR3 length equals 13 residues. Germline loops: CDR1 SEHNR, CDR2 FQNEAQ (reference sequence). Here the CDR3 DNA reads TGTGCCAGCACCAAACAGGGTGGAACTGAAGCTTTCTTT. Amino acid sequence: CASTKQGGTEAFF.

J is TRBJ1-4 and V is TRBV27, with TRBD1 as a possible D gene (6 bases). V shed 5 bases and J shed 8 bases, with 18 bases lying between them. CDR1 and CDR2 from the germline V gene are MNHEY and SMNVEV (reference sequence). The CDR3 consists of 15 residues. This chain's CDR3 is CASSPLGGPPEKLFF. CDR3 coding DNA: TGTGCCAGCAGTCCATTGGGGGGCCCGCCCGAAAAACTGTTTTTT.

This clonotype was seen many times. V is TRBV20-1 and J is TRBJ1-1; 7 positions match TRBD1. The CDR3 has 12 residues. Germline V lookup: CDR1 DFQATT, CDR2 SNEGSKA (reference sequence). J lost 3 bases, V lost 2 bases, and 0 bases had no gene match. This CDR3 reads CSARQGDTEAFF. DNA of the CDR3: TGCAGTGCTAGACAGGGGGACACTGAAGCTTTCTTT.

This clonotype came up many times. The chain joins TRBV20-1 to TRBJ1-1; no reliable D call. The CDR3 is made up of 11 amino acids. CDR1 and CDR2 (germline): DFQATT, SNEGSKA (reference sequence). V was clipped by 6 bases and J by 6 bases, with 11 bases between them. The CDR3 nucleotides read TGCAGTGCCGCCCCAATCGCTGAAGCTTTCTTT. This sequence encodes CSAAPIAEAFF.

This clonotype has ten or more counts. The chain joins TRBV4-1 to TRBJ1-4, with 7 bases identical to TRBD1. The J segment lost 7 bases and the V segment lost 2 bases, leaving 13 bases of the junction unmatched. In germline, CDR1 is MGHRA, CDR2 YSYEKL. The CDR3 sequence is 17 residues long. CDR3 sequence: CASSQPKDRRGGEKLFF. DNA for the CDR3: TGCGCCAGCAGCCAACCAAAGGACAGGCGAGGGGGTGAAAAACTGTTTTTT.

A few counts support this clonotype. This chain uses TRBV27 with TRBJ2-1, with 13 bases aligning to TRBD2. Germline CDR1 and CDR2: MNHEY and SMNVEV (reference sequence). V lost 5 bases to trimming and J lost 8 bases; unmatched junction nucleotides: 6. The CDR3 totals 15 residues. In DNA, the CDR3 is TGTGCCAGCAGTCCCCGGACTAGCGGGGGTGATGAGCAGTTCTTC. Amino acids: CASSPRTSGGDEQFF.

This clonotype was detected only a few times. J is TRBJ2-1 and V is TRBV29-1; maybe TRBD1 (5 bases). The CDR3 length is 13 residues. The germline V and J ends were trimmed by 6 bases and 3 bases, with 12 bases remaining between them. CDR1 and CDR2 from the germline V gene are SQVTM and ANQGSEA. CDR3 in amino acids: CSVGPDHYNEQFF. The CDR3 bases are TGCAGCGTGGGGCCGGATCACTACAATGAGCAGTTCTTC.

In its sample, this clonotype was seen many times. V gene TRBV19 combines with J gene TRBJ1-4, with D hard to call. The V and J ends lost 7 bases and 2 bases respectively, with 8 bases between them. Germline assignment: CDR1 LNHDA and CDR2 SQIVND (reference sequence). The CDR3 contains 13 residues. CDR3 bases: TGTGCCAGTAATCGGTGGACTAATGAAAAACTGTTTTTT. Amino acid sequence: CASNRWTNEKLFF.

Only a few counts were recorded for this clonotype. The chain couples TRBV12-3 or TRBV12-4 to TRBJ1-3; D is perhaps TRBD1 (6 bases). V was clipped by 4 bases and J by 4 bases, with 11 bases between them. This CDR3 has 14 residues. CDR3 bases: TGTGCCAGCAGTTCCCCAACAGGGGGAAACACCATATATTTT. Its protein product is CASSSPTGGNTIYF.

This clonotype was recorded many times. V is TRBV6-6 and J is TRBJ2-5, with 9 bases lining up with TRBD1. The trim removed 6 bases at V and 6 bases at J, leaving 8 bases unmatched. The V gene's germline CDR1 is MNHNY and CDR2 SVGAGI (reference sequence). The length of the CDR3 is 14 residues. The CDR3 DNA sequence: TGTGCCAGCAGCACGGGACAGGGAAAAAAGACCCAGTACTTC. Protein: CASSTGQGKKTQYF.

This clonotype was observed many times. The J gene is TRBJ1-1, the V gene TRBV6-1, with 7 bases identical to TRBD1. Germline V lookup: CDR1 MNHNS, CDR2 SASEGT. CDR3 size: 16 residues. After removal of 6 bases from V and 0 bases from J, the junction contained 10 bases not matched to a gene. The CDR3 spells CASREQGPRLNTEAFF. CDR3 nucleotide sequence: TGTGCCAGCAGGGAACAGGGGCCGAGATTGAACACTGAAGCTTTCTTT.

The chain combines TRBV14 with TRBJ2-4; D not resolved. Germline lookup yields CDR1 SGHDN and CDR2 FVKESK. The CDR3 consists of 11 residues. The V end was cut by 3 bases, the J end by 9 bases, with 6 bases between. The CDR3 reads CASSQGRIQYF. In nucleotides, the CDR3 is TGTGCCAGCAGCCAGGGTCGCATTCAGTACTTC.

In this sample, this clonotype turned up many times. V is TRBV18 and J is TRBJ1-3; TRBD1 matches at 9 bases. Trimming removed 2 bases from V and 4 bases from J; junction bases left unmatched: 3. The CDR3 sequence is 15 residues long. The germline gives CDR1 KGHSH, CDR2 LQKENI. CDR3 loop: CASSPWTGVGNTIYF. CDR3 nucleotides: TGTGCCAGCTCACCATGGACAGGGGTCGGAAACACCATATATTTT.

This clonotype showed up many times. The genes are TRBV29-1 and TRBJ2-5, with 7 bases that match TRBD1. Trimming at V came to 8 bases and at J to 5 bases, leaving 11 bases not matched to a gene. The CDR3 has 13 amino acids. Germline V gene lookup returns CDR1 SQVTM and CDR2 ANQGSEA. CDR3: CSYKPGQRETQYF. In nucleotides, the CDR3 is TGCAGCTATAAACCGGGACAGCGGGAGACCCAGTACTTC.

The rearrangement links TRBV25-1 to TRBJ1-1; 7 bases agree with TRBD1. The CDR3 covers 14 residues. The trim removed 7 bases at V and 0 bases at J, leaving 5 bases unmatched. Germline V gene sequence: CDR1 MGHDK, CDR2 SYGVNS. This CDR3 is CASTPGGLNTEAFF. The CDR3 DNA sequence: TGTGCCAGCACCCCAGGGGGGTTGAACACTGAAGCTTTCTTT.

This clonotype has a count of ten or more. The J gene is TRBJ2-7, the V gene TRBV2; D is uncertain. Per germline, CDR1 SNHLY and CDR2 FYNNEI. The CDR3 sequence is 14 residues long. Trimming stripped 4 bases from V and 3 bases from J, with 13 bases between. The CDR3 DNA reads TGTGCCAGCAGTGTGGCACGTCTTGGCTACGAGCAGTACTTC. Its protein is CASSVARLGYEQYF.

This clonotype has a count of ten or more. The gene calls are TRBV19 and TRBJ2-7, with 7 nucleotides matching TRBD1. The CDR3 loop spans 15 amino acids. The trim removed 4 bases at V and 1 base at J, leaving 7 bases unmatched. Per the germline V gene, CDR1 is LNHDA and CDR2 is SQIVND (reference sequence). The CDR3 loop is CASSKRETGSYEQYF. The CDR3 coding sequence is TGTGCCAGTAGTAAAAGGGAGACAGGGTCCTACGAGCAGTACTTC.